This T cell receptor (beta chain) was documented in a study of T cells expressing NK-cell markers. The germline V gene encodes CDR1 DFQATT and CDR2 SNEGSKA (reference sequence). The CDR3 loop spans 14 amino acids. TCRdb reprocessed the 5' RACE reads, keeping one entry per CDR3 protein, no DNA. The sample totals about 440,000 distinct CDR3 sequences. The sample taken for sequencing was blood T cells: a sorted CD56 or NKG2C T cell subset, CD4+ or CD8+ T cells, or bulk PBMC T cells (not recorded which). This rearrangement joins TRBV20-1 to TRBJ1-2. The clonotype comes from a woman between 18 and 70 years old in good health. The CDR3: CSASIRTANYGYTF.